This entry features one T cell receptor delta chain sequence. A few counts support this clone. Its binding antigen is unknown. TCRdb has a much larger clone's protein, which differs at residue 3 from the translation of this DNA, likely because of a read error; what is shown is the protein translated from the DNA. The method behind the library was RT-PCR. Instrument used: Illumina MiSeq. TCRdb reprocessed the public reads with the caller CATT; rows with the same DNA were merged afterwards. Here the sample has 2,100 or so delta-chain clones; 4.6% occur a single time. 33% of the sample is in the top ten clones. CDR1 and CDR2, looked up from the germline V gene, are GEAIGNYY and EKD. The CDR3 holds 18 amino acids from the cysteine to the phenylalanine. Only the CDR3 region is kept as DNA, spanning 54 bases read in frame from base 1. This sample stems from a study of gamma-delta T cells after stem cell transplantation (dated by TCRdb to about 2016).

The origin of this receptor is a human donor. It is not recorded whose cells these are; they may come from a transplant donor. The sample taken for sequencing was gamma-delta T cells. The chain couples TRDV2 to TRDJ1; the D gene is not confidently resolved. The bases are TGTGCCCGTGACAGCGTACTGACCCCAAGTGAGTACACCGATAAACTCATCTTT. It is translated as CARDSVLTPSEYTDKLIF.